Shown below are 24 T cell receptor beta chains from a single sample sequenced in a study of blood T cell repertoires in COVID-19. Data came from immunoSEQ multiplex PCR; TCRdb stores just in-frame clones and leaves some out. The data contain about 210,000 clones, over 60% of them singletons. The specimen sequenced was peripheral blood. These receptors were taken from a woman in her 70s with acute or convalescent COVID-19.

The chain joins TRBV7-2 to TRBJ2-7; maybe TRBD1 (6 bases). Per the germline V gene, CDR1 is SGHTA and CDR2 is FQGNSA. Trimming removed 2 bases at V and 0 bases at J, with 8 bases between. The CDR3 runs to 14 residues. CDR3 loop: CASSLQGSSYEQYF. The CDR3, as DNA: TGTGCCAGCAGCTTACAGGGGAGCTCCTACGAGCAGTACTTC. The entire variable domain, with the rest obtained from reference TRBV7-2 and TRBJ2-7, is as follows: GAGVSQSPSNKVTEKGKDVELRCDPISGHTALYWYRQSLGQGLEFLIYFQGNSAPDKSGLPSDRFSAERTGGSVSTLTIQRTQQEDSAVYLCASSLQGSSYEQYFGPGTRLTVT.

A few counts support this clone. V is TRBV27 and J is TRBJ1-4, with D perhaps TRBD1 (6 bases). The CDR3 has 15 amino acids. Trimming took 3 bases from V and 4 from J, leaving 12 bases between them. Germline lookup yields CDR1 MNHEY and CDR2 SMNVEV (reference sequence). CDR3 protein: CASSFNRGGNEKLFF. CDR3 coding DNA: TGTGCCAGCAGTTTCAACAGAGGGGGTAATGAAAAACTGTTTTTT.

The chain uses TRBV3-1 (or the pseudogene TRBV3-2) and TRBJ1-1; 10 bases are a match to TRBD1. CDR3 size: 16 residues. V shed 4 bases, J shed 3 bases, and the junction held 8 bases outside the gene matches. Germline-derived CDR1 and CDR2 are LGHDT and YNNKEL (reference sequence). The CDR3, as DNA: TGTGCCAGCAGCCGTAGGGACAGGGGATTGTACACTGAAGCTTTCTTT. Translated, it gives CASSRRDRGLYTEAFF.

The chain combines TRBV5-1 with TRBJ1-1; D unresolved. The CDR3 runs 14 residues. The germline V gene encodes CDR1 SGHRS and CDR2 YFSETQ. The V and J ends lost 5 bases and 1 base respectively, with 12 bases between them. The CDR3 DNA sequence: TGCGCCAGCAGGCCCCAGGCAACGAACACTGAAGCTTTCTTT. It is translated as CASRPQATNTEAFF.

J is TRBJ1-3 and V is TRBV13; 7 bases map to TRBD1. The CDR3 loop spans 15 amino acids. V trimming: 5 bases; J trimming: 2 bases; junction bases outside the gene matches: 6. Germline V gives CDR1 PRHDT, CDR2 FYEKMQ (reference sequence). In DNA, the CDR3 is TGTGCCAGCAGCCCCTTAACAGGGGCTGGAAACACCATATATTTT. It translates to CASSPLTGAGNTIYF.

The genes are TRBV20-1 and TRBJ2-2; 8 bases map to TRBD2. Germline V gene data show CDR1 as DFQATT and CDR2 as SNEGSKA (reference sequence). V shed 3 bases, J shed 0 bases, and the junction held 6 bases outside the gene matches. The CDR3 is made up of 16 amino acids. CDR3 nucleotide sequence: TGCAGTGCTAGTGTAGCGGGGCGAGCGAACACCGGGGAGCTGTTTTTT. Translation: CSASVAGRANTGELFF.

The rearrangement links TRBV2 to TRBJ2-2; D is undetermined. V lost 4 bases, J lost 7 bases, and 7 bases lay in between. The germline CDR1 and CDR2 sequences are SNHLY and FYNNEI. The CDR3 totals 12 residues. In DNA, the CDR3 is TGTGCCAGCAGTGTCAGGATCGGGGAGCTGTTTTTT. The encoded protein is CASSVRIGELFF.

This chain connects TRBV12-3 or TRBV12-4 to TRBJ1-1; D may be TRBD1 (6 bases). Trimming shortened V by 5 bases and J by 7 bases, and 14 bases separated the two germline ends. The CDR3 has 13 amino acids. The CDR3 region has the DNA TGTGCCAGCAGTCTGACAGGCTATGTTGAAGCTTTCTTT. It encodes CASSLTGYVEAFF.

The V and J genes are TRBV24-1 and TRBJ2-3; D unclear. CDR3 length: 12 amino acids. V was pared by 5 bases and J by 6 bases, with 8 bases between. Germline assignment: CDR1 KGHDR and CDR2 SFDVKD. In DNA, the CDR3 is TGTGCCACCAGTGTGGCCGGGGATACGCAGTATTTT. Its translation is CATSVAGDTQYF.

CDR3 sequence reads: CASSLRSSGQGLETQYF. CDR3 bases: TGTGCCAGCAGCTTGAGATCGTCAGGACAGGGATTGGAGACCCAGTACTTC. The rearrangement uses TRBV13 and TRBJ2-5, with 8 bases identical to TRBD1. The CDR3 consists of 17 residues. Germline values: CDR1 PRHDT, CDR2 FYEKMQ (reference sequence). V gave up 3 bases and J gave up 5 bases; unmatched junction bases: 14.

The rearrangement uses TRBV6-5 and TRBJ2-5; TRBD2 agrees at 13 bases. J lost 3 bases, V lost 4 bases, and 2 bases had no gene match. This CDR3 spans 15 amino acids. Germline V gene lookup returns CDR1 MNHEY and CDR2 SVGAGI. In DNA, the CDR3 is TGTGCCAGCAGTTTCGGACTAGCGGGGGAAGAGACCCAGTACTTC. It encodes CASSFGLAGEETQYF.

This sequence joins TRBV5-4 and TRBJ2-6; possibly TRBD1 for D (5 bases). The CDR3 contains 17 residues. Germline CDR1 and CDR2: SGHNT and YYREEE (reference sequence). V lost 2 bases and J 4 bases, leaving 16 bases between the germline ends. CDR3 in amino acids: CASSFGRESRGANVLTF. CDR3 DNA sequence: TGTGCCAGCAGCTTCGGCAGGGAATCACGAGGGGCCAACGTCCTGACTTTC. Combining the CDR3 with reference TRBV5-4 and TRBJ2-6 gives the whole variable domain ETGVTQSPTHLIKTRGQQVTLRCSSQSGHNTVSWYQQALGQGPQFIFQYYREEENGRGNFPPRFSGLQFPNYSSELNVNALELDDSALYLCASSFGRESRGANVLTFGAGSRLTVL.

The chain carries TRBV7-2 and TRBJ1-1; 7 nucleotides match TRBD1. Trimming removed 5 bases from V and 4 bases from J; junction bases left unmatched: 10. CDR3 length: 15 residues. Germline V lookup: CDR1 SGHTA, CDR2 FQGNSA. Here the CDR3 reads CASSVRDSRTTEAFF. CDR3 in DNA: TGTGCCAGCAGCGTCCGGGACAGTAGGACCACTGAAGCTTTCTTT.

This clone was seen once. The rearrangement links TRBV7-2 to TRBJ2-2; 12 bases are a match to TRBD2. The CDR3 is made up of 15 amino acids. V lost 3 bases, J lost 6 bases, and 2 bases stayed unmatched. The germline V gene encodes CDR1 SGHTA and CDR2 FQGNSA. CDR3 nucleotide sequence: TGTGCCAGCAGCTTGACTAGCGGGGGAGCCGGGGAGCTGTTTTTT. Translating gives CASSLTSGGAGELFF. Full variable domain (rest looked up from reference TRBV7-2 and TRBJ2-2): GAGVSQSPSNKVTEKGKDVELRCDPISGHTALYWYRQSLGQGLEFLIYFQGNSAPDKSGLPSDRFSAERTGGSVSTLTIQRTQQEDSAVYLCASSLTSGGAGELFFGEGSRLTVL.

The gene calls are TRBV18 and TRBJ2-3; no clear D. The CDR3 is made up of 14 amino acids. Germline CDR1 KGHSH, CDR2 LQKENI. With 1 base removed from V and 0 bases from J, the gap between germline ends came to 5 bases. CDR3 bases: TGTGCCAGCTCACCACTGAGGAGCACAGATACGCAGTATTTT. It is translated as CASSPLRSTDTQYF.

The chain carries TRBV27 and TRBJ2-1; 16 bases match TRBD2. The CDR3 consists of 16 residues. Germline CDR1 and CDR2: MNHEY and SMNVEV (reference sequence). The J segment lost 12 bases and the V segment lost 6 bases, leaving 11 bases of the junction unmatched. The CDR3 is CASRGGTSGGAARQFF. The CDR3 region has the DNA TGTGCCAGCAGGGGCGGGACTAGCGGGGGGGCAGCCCGGCAGTTCTTC.

The V gene is TRBV12-3 or TRBV12-4, the J gene TRBJ2-3; tentative D call: TRBD2 (5 bases). The CDR3 runs to 13 residues. Trimming pared 5 bases from V and 10 bases from J, leaving 16 bases between. The CDR3 loop is CASSLQDLRAQYF. In DNA form, the CDR3 reads TGTGCCAGCAGTCTTCAGGACTTACGGGCGCAGTATTTT.

The DNA for the CDR3 is TGTGCCAGCAGTGAAAAACAGGGCCTCGAGCAGTACTTC. Its translation: CASSEKQGLEQYF. The chain joins TRBV6-1 to TRBJ2-7; tentatively, D is TRBD1 (6 bases). This CDR3 spans 13 amino acids. Trimming removed 2 bases at V and 6 bases at J, with 11 bases between. Germline V lookup: CDR1 MNHNS, CDR2 SASEGT.

The gene calls are TRBV15 and TRBJ2-5; no definite D call. Germline V CDR1 and CDR2: LNHNV, YYDKDF (reference sequence). Trimming cost V 0 bases and J 5 bases, with 7 bases left between them. This CDR3 is 13 amino acids long. The CDR3 loop reads CATSRDGTETQYF. CDR3 coding DNA: TGTGCCACCAGCAGAGACGGTACGGAGACCCAGTACTTC.

This clone appeared a single time. The chain has TRBV30 and TRBJ2-1; maybe TRBD1 (6 bases). The V end lost 2 bases, the J end lost 9 bases, and 14 bases lay between the germline ends. Germline assignment: CDR1 GTSNPN and CDR2 SVGIG (reference sequence). CDR3 size: 13 residues. The CDR3 bases are TGTGCCTGGAGTCCGACAGCAGGGGTTGAGCAGTTCTTC. Encoded protein: CAWSPTAGVEQFF.

The chain joins TRBV7-2 to TRBJ1-6, with 9 positions matching TRBD1. V lost 5 bases and J lost 10; bases outside the gene matches: 9. The germline V gene encodes CDR1 SGHTA and CDR2 FQGNSA. The CDR3 runs to 15 residues. The CDR3 DNA reads TGTGCCAGCAGCCCTCGGACAGGGGAAGCGTCACCCCTCCACTTT. Amino acid sequence: CASSPRTGEASPLHF.

This clone was counted between two and nine times. The chain combines TRBV11-3 with TRBJ1-3; D is unresolved. The V gene's germline CDR1 is SGHNT and CDR2 YENEEA. Trimming took 5 bases from V and 4 from J, leaving 12 bases between them. This CDR3 has 14 residues. In DNA, the CDR3 is TGTGCCAGCAGCGACCCAGGAGGCGGAAACACCATATATTTT. This gives the protein CASSDPGGGNTIYF.

V and J are TRBV5-1 and TRBJ2-5; weak D call: TRBD1 (5 bases). The CDR3 totals 14 residues. Between the trimmed V and J ends, which lost 4 bases and 3 bases, there was a span of 13 bases. The germline V gene encodes CDR1 SGHRS and CDR2 YFSETQ. The CDR3 region has the DNA TGCGCCAGCAGCATGGGGCCAGTGAAAGAGACCCAGTACTTC. Residues: CASSMGPVKETQYF.

Only one count was recorded for this clone. J is TRBJ2-3 and V is TRBV11-1; 12 nucleotides align to TRBD2. CDR1 is SGHAT and CDR2 is FQDESV in the germline V gene (reference sequence). V lost 3 bases and J lost 4; bases outside the gene matches: 5. This CDR3 is built from 16 residues. CDR3 amino acids: CASSLGLAGPPDTQYF. The CDR3 nucleotides read TGTGCCAGCAGCTTGGGACTAGCGGGTCCCCCAGATACGCAGTATTTT.